The 17 T cell receptor beta chains below were found in one sample sequenced in a study of PD-1 blockade in mismatch repair-deficient tumors (TCRdb year 2017). The library was made by the immunoSEQ multiplex PCR assay. TCRdb took this table from immuneACCESS and kept in-frame rearrangements with V and J called. Such tables lack part of the clones; where checked against another copy, unresolved V genes explain under half of the gap, and the rest is unexplained. The sample table contains some 120,000 clones; only one count was recorded for 85% to 90% of them. Jointly, the top ten make up 12% of the sample. Sequences were derived from peripheral blood, sampled 72 weeks after starting pembrolizumab. These receptors were obtained from an adult with mismatch repair-deficient cancer.

This chain connects TRBV7-9 to TRBJ2-1, with D tentatively TRBD1 (5 bases). This CDR3 has 14 amino acids. CDR1 is SEHNR, CDR2 FQNEAQ, per germline (reference sequence). The ends were cut back, 1 base at V and 7 bases at J, with 11 bases in the middle. CDR3 sequence reads: CASSLVQGRNEQFF. The CDR3 DNA sequence: TGTGCCAGCAGCTTAGTTCAGGGAAGGAATGAGCAGTTCTTC.

The chain links TRBV7-9 to TRBJ2-7; 10 bases are a match to TRBD2. This CDR3 has 14 amino acids. J was trimmed by 6 bases and V by 1 base; bases with no gene match: 3. Germline V gives CDR1 SEHNR, CDR2 FQNEAQ (reference sequence). CDR3 DNA sequence: TGTGCCAGCAGCTTAGTTCCTAGCGGGAGCGAGCAGTACTTC. This codes for CASSLVPSGSEQYF. Full variable domain (missing parts from reference TRBV7-9 and TRBJ2-7): DTGVSQNPRHKITKRGQNVTFRCDPISEHNRLYWYRQTLGQGPEFLTYFQNEAQLEKSRLLSDRFSAERPKGSFSTLEIQRTEQGDSAMYLCASSLVPSGSEQYFGPGTRLTVT.

The gene calls are TRBV4-2 and TRBJ2-4, with a possible D match to TRBD2 (6 bases). V lost 5 bases to trimming and J lost 0 bases, with 14 bases between them. The CDR3 extends over 16 amino acids. Germline CDR1 LGHNA, CDR2 YNFKEQ. The CDR3 sequence is CASSKTGESAKNIQYF. CDR3 nucleotides: TGTGCCAGCAGCAAAACGGGGGAATCAGCCAAAAACATTCAGTACTTC.

The V call is TRBV4-1, the J call TRBJ1-5; D gene uncertain. CDR1 MGHRA and CDR2 YSYEKL come from the germline V gene. The CDR3 runs 13 residues. V was clipped by 4 bases and J by 5 bases, with 9 bases between them. The CDR3 here is CASSRGSHQPQHF. CDR3 bases: TGCGCCAGCAGCCGAGGGTCCCATCAGCCCCAGCATTTT.

The J gene is TRBJ1-2, the V gene TRBV21-1; TRBD1, the table's D call, lacks a check against the DNA. TRBV21-1 is a pseudogene segment. The CDR3 consists of 15 residues. CDR3 nucleotides: TGTGCCAGCGCCACTACCCCGGGACAGGTCTATGGCTACACCTTC. Translated, it gives CASATTPGQVYGYTF.

The chain employs TRBV4-3 and TRBJ2-5; 7 bases match TRBD2. Germline CDR1 is LGHNA and CDR2 is YSLEER. The CDR3 spans 13 residues. After removal of 5 bases from V and 4 bases from J, the junction contained 4 bases not matched to a gene. The CDR3 protein is CASSSLAGETQYF. The CDR3 nucleotides are TGCGCCAGCAGCAGCTTAGCGGGAGAGACCCAGTACTTC.

V gene TRBV6-5 combines with J gene TRBJ1-1; D possibly corresponds to TRBD1 (6 bases). The ends were cut back, 4 bases at V and 2 bases at J, with 14 bases in the middle. Looked up from germline, CDR1 is MNHEY and CDR2 is SVGAGI. This CDR3 is built from 15 residues. The CDR3, as DNA: TGTGCCAGCAGTTGGGGGAAGGGGACAAACACTGAAGCTTTCTTT. This translates into CASSWGKGTNTEAFF.

This chain joins TRBV11-2 and TRBJ2-1; 13 bases are shared with TRBD2. The length of the CDR3 is 17 residues. After removal of 5 bases from V and 5 bases from J, the junction contained 9 bases not matched to a gene. Per the germline V gene, CDR1 is SGHAT and CDR2 is FQNNGV. The CDR3 DNA sequence: TGTGCCAGCAGCATCCCACTAGCGGGAGGGATGAACAATGAGCAGTTCTTC. This codes for CASSIPLAGGMNNEQFF.

The count of this clone is one. This sequence joins TRBV10-3 and TRBJ2-2; TRBD1 is a possible D gene (6 bases). The CDR3 spans 15 residues. The germline V gene has CDR1 ENHRY and CDR2 SYGVKD. The V end lost 9 bases, the J end lost 0 bases, and 14 bases lay between the germline ends. This chain's CDR3 is CAINRVFANTGELFF. The CDR3 bases are TGTGCCATAAACAGGGTGTTCGCGAACACCGGGGAGCTGTTTTTT.

The CDR3 loop reads CASSGQSSGNTIYF. As DNA, the CDR3 is TGCGCCAGCAGTGGACAGAGCTCTGGAAACACCATATATTTT. The V and J genes are TRBV5-1 and TRBJ1-3; TRBD1 might be the D (6 bases). Trimming took off 5 bases at V and 0 bases at J, with 9 bases between the two ends. Germline V lookup: CDR1 SGHRS, CDR2 YFSETQ. CDR3 size: 14 residues.

The V and J genes are TRBV5-6 and TRBJ2-7, with 7 bases that match TRBD1. The CDR3 covers 14 residues. Trimming cost V 3 bases and J 4 bases; bases outside gene matches: 7. The germline V gene has CDR1 SGHDT and CDR2 YYEEEE. The CDR3 sequence: CASSSGTAYYEQYF. CDR3 in DNA: TGTGCCAGCAGCTCGGGGACAGCATATTACGAGCAGTACTTC.

The chain recombines TRBV7-6 with TRBJ2-3; 7 bases align to TRBD2. Germline V gene data show CDR1 as SGHVS and CDR2 as FNYEAQ. The CDR3 consists of 14 residues. V was pared by 3 bases and J by 6 bases, with 6 bases of the junction left unmatched. The CDR3 loop reads CASSLAGVLDTQYF. The CDR3 nucleotides are TGTGCCAGCAGCTTGGCGGGAGTCCTGGATACGCAGTATTTT.

The chain has TRBV10-3 and TRBJ2-1, with D tentatively TRBD2 (6 bases). CDR3 length equals 14 residues. Germline-derived CDR1 and CDR2 are ENHRY and SYGVKD. The germline V and J ends were trimmed by 4 bases and 5 bases, with 12 bases remaining between them. This CDR3 is CAISAPGVNNEQFF. The CDR3 DNA sequence: TGTGCCATCAGTGCCCCGGGAGTAAACAATGAGCAGTTCTTC.

This clone was detected once. The rearrangement joins TRBV27 to TRBJ1-2; D might be TRBD1 (6 bases). The CDR3 has 14 amino acids. The germline V gene has CDR1 MNHEY and CDR2 SMNVEV (reference sequence). The V gene lost 3 bases and the J gene lost 6 bases, with 14 bases spanning the gap. Written as DNA, the CDR3 is TGTGCCAGCAGTTTTATTACAGGGACTGATGGCTACACCTTC. Its translation is CASSFITGTDGYTF.

This chain joins TRBV10-3 and TRBJ1-1; no firm D call. Trimming stripped 3 bases from V and 11 bases from J, with 16 bases between. The length of the CDR3 is 13 residues. Germline loops: CDR1 ENHRY, CDR2 SYGVKD. For the CDR3, the DNA is TGTGCCATCAGTGAAGAGGGCCATGGTGCGGCTTTCTTT. Translated, it gives CAISEEGHGAAFF.

The rearrangement joins TRBV30 to TRBJ2-3, with 11 bases identical to TRBD1. The ends lost 1 base at V and 4 bases at J; junction bases unmatched: 7. Germline lookup yields CDR1 GTSNPN and CDR2 SVGIG (reference sequence). The CDR3 consists of 16 residues. CDR3 nucleotide sequence: TGTGCCTGGAGTGCAACTCCGGGACAGGGGGCAGATACGCAGTATTTT. Translated: CAWSATPGQGADTQYF.

The chain joins TRBV5-6 to TRBJ2-1; the D gene is possibly TRBD2 (6 bases). CDR3 length equals 17 residues. Trimming stripped 4 bases from V and 3 bases from J, with 20 bases between. The germline CDR1 and CDR2 sequences are SGHDT and YYEEEE. The CDR3 DNA reads TGTGCCAGCAGCGCCGTGGGGTCGGCGGGGTACTACAATGAGCAGTTCTTC. It encodes CASSAVGSAGYYNEQFF.